The 8 T cell receptor beta chains below come from one sample, sequenced in a study of blood T cells in healthy people across ages. Together with a sample-barcoded 5' primer, a J-beta primer mix was included in a second PCR lasting about 6 to 12 cycles. TCRdb re-called the 5' RACE reads through MiXCR, storing one row per CDR3 protein. The data contain roughly 860,000 distinct CDR3 sequences, approximately 59% of them singletons. Sequencing was performed on blood. Source of these receptors: a man aged 30 to 39 in good health.

This clonotype was seen just once. V gene TRBV9 combines with J gene TRBJ2-1; 11 positions agree with TRBD1. Germline values: CDR1 SGDLS, CDR2 YYNGEE. The CDR3 contains 14 residues. With V trimmed by 4 bases and J by 9 bases, 6 bases remained unmatched. CDR3 nucleotide sequence: TGTGCCAGCAGCAGCGGGACAGGGGGGACTGAGCAGTTCTTC. Its translation: CASSSGTGGTEQFF.

CDR3 protein: CASSQPLGNLYEQYF. CDR3 nucleotide sequence: TGTGCCAGCAGCCAGCCCCTGGGGAACCTCTACGAGCAGTACTTC. The chain is built from TRBV3-1 and TRBJ2-7; D uncertain. CDR3 length equals 15 residues. Between the trimmed V and J ends, which lost 3 bases and 3 bases, there was a span of 15 bases. The germline V gene has CDR1 LGHDT and CDR2 YNNKEL (reference sequence).

This clonotype was seen a handful of times. V gene TRBV15 combines with J gene TRBJ2-7; maybe TRBD2 (6 bases). The length of the CDR3 is 15 residues. Trimming removed 5 bases from V and 2 bases from J, with 16 bases in between. CDR1 is LNHNV, CDR2 YYDKDF, per germline (reference sequence). The CDR3 DNA follows: TGTGCCACCAGCTATTCCCGGGACTCTCCCTACGAGCAGTACTTC. Its translation is CATSYSRDSPYEQYF.

In DNA form, the CDR3 reads TGTGCCAGCAGCCGCCAACCCGAAGGGGTTTCTAATGAAAAACTGTTTTTT. Translated, it gives CASSRQPEGVSNEKLFF. The chain combines TRBV4-2 with TRBJ1-4; D possibly corresponds to TRBD1 (5 bases). The CDR3 is 17 amino acids. Between the trimmed V and J ends, which lost 4 bases and 3 bases, there was a span of 18 bases. Germline-derived CDR1 and CDR2 are LGHNA and YNFKEQ.

This chain links TRBV7-4 with TRBJ1-4, with TRBD1 as a possible D gene (6 bases). The V end was cut by 9 bases, the J end by 2 bases, with 16 bases between. Germline V gene lookup returns CDR1 SGHVT and CDR2 SQSDAQ. The CDR3 contains 15 residues. CDR3 nucleotide sequence: TGTGCCAGGTCGGACAGAACTTCGACTAATGAAAAACTGTTTTTT. Translating gives CARSDRTSTNEKLFF.

This clonotype was seen a few times. The V and J genes are TRBV5-1 and TRBJ2-1; 8 bases align to TRBD2. Germline V lookup: CDR1 SGHRS, CDR2 YFSETQ. The CDR3 contains 17 residues. V lost 2 bases and J lost 3; bases outside the gene matches: 10. The chain's CDR3 is CASSFLSAGGLYNEQFF. In DNA, the CDR3 is TGCGCCAGCAGCTTCCTCTCGGCGGGAGGACTCTACAATGAGCAGTTCTTC.

V gene TRBV5-6 combines with J gene TRBJ1-2; D unresolved. Germline V lookup: CDR1 SGHDT, CDR2 YYEEEE. Trimming pared 6 bases from V and 7 bases from J, leaving 16 bases between. The length of the CDR3 is 13 residues. The CDR3 DNA is TGTGCCAGCAACGCCCGGCGCTTAGGTGGCTACACCTTC. This translates into CASNARRLGGYTF. Full variable domain (missing parts from reference TRBV5-6 and TRBJ1-2): DAGVTQSPTHLIKTRGQQVTLRCSPKSGHDTVSWYQQALGQGPQFIFQYYEEEERQRGNFPDRFSGHQFPNYSSELNVNALLLGDSALYLCASNARRLGGYTFGSGTRLTVV.

This clonotype was recorded a few times. This sequence joins TRBV7-9 and TRBJ1-5; D not certain. Germline V gives CDR1 SEHNR, CDR2 FQNEAQ (reference sequence). This CDR3 has 19 residues. V lost 3 bases, J lost 0 bases, and 21 bases lay in between. CDR3 coding DNA: TGTGCCAGCAGCTTCCCCCCTCATACAAGCACCTATAGCAATCAGCCCCAGCATTTT. This gives the protein CASSFPPHTSTYSNQPQHF.